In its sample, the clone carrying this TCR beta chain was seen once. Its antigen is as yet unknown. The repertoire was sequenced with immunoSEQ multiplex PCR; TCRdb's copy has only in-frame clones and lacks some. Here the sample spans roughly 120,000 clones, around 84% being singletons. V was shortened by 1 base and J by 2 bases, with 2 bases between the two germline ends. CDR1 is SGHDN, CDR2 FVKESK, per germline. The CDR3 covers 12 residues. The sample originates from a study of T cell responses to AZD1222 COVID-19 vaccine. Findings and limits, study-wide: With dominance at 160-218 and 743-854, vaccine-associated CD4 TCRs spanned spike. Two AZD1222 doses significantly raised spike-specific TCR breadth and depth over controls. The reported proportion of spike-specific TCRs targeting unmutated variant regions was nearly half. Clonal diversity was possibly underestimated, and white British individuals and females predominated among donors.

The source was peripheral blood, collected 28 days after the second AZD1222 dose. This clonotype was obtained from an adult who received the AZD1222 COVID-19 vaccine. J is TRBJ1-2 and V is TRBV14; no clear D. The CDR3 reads CASSQGNYGYTF. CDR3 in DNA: TGTGCCAGCAGCCAAGGCAACTATGGCTACACCTTC.